This T cell receptor beta chain was observed in a study of CD4 and CD8 cells across lung adenocarcinoma regions. With regard to this clonotype: Germline is not matched at one junction end, which may reflect a read error.

Localized lung adenocarcinoma, a non-small cell lung cancer, affected the donors. TCRdb re-analysed the PCR reads in MiXCR, keeping a single row per CDR3 protein. This sample yields about 23,000 distinct CDR3 sequences, of which around 52% are seen a single time; over 20% belongs to the top ten. CDR1 MNHEY and CDR2 SMNVEV come from the germline V gene (reference sequence). The CDR3 has 16 residues. The specimen sequenced was CD4+ T cells from the center of a lung tumor. The receptor was derived from a male donor with lung adenocarcinoma. The CD4 and CD8 labels of this study may be unreliable. This chain links TRBV27 with TRBJ2-5; tentatively, D is TRBD1 or TRBD2 (6 bases each). For the CDR3, the DNA is TGTGCCAGCGCGGAGCCCGGGGGCCGTGCCCAAGACACCCAGTACTTC. This sequence encodes CASAEPGGRAQDTQYF.